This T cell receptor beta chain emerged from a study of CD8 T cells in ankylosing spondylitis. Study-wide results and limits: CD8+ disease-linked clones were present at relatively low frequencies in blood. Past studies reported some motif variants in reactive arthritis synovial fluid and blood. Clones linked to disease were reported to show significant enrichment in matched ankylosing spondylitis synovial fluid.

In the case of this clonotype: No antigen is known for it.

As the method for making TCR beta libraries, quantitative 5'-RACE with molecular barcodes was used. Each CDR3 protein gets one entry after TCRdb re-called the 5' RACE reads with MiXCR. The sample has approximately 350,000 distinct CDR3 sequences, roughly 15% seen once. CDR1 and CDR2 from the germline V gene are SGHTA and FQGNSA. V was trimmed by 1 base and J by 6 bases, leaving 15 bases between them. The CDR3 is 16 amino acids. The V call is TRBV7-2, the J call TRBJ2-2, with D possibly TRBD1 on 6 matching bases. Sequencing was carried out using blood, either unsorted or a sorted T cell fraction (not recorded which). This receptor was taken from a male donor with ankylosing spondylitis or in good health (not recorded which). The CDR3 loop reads CASSLGTRGISGELFF. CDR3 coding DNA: TGTGCCAGCAGCTTAGGGACAAGGGGGATCTCCGGGGAGCTGTTTTTT.